This is a list of T cell receptor beta chains from one sample in a study of T cell repertoires in cytomegalovirus infection. Each CDR3 protein gets one entry after TCRdb re-called the reads with MiXCR. The repertoire holds under 150,000 distinct CDR3 sequences, with roughly 9% as singletons. The sample comprised PBMCs. All receptors come from a human donor in good health (CMV status not recorded). Some clones in this sample may be carry-over from other donors' samples. The CDR3 runs from the conserved cysteine through the conserved F or W. The D gene is left open where the match is weak. Where a row states a size, it is once, few, many or the class of an expanded clone; other rows omit it.

CDR3aa,CDR3nt,d_gene,v_gene,abundance,j_gene
CASSLGKGAGTEAFF,TGTGCCAGCAGCTTGGGGAAGGGGGCGGGGACTGAAGCTTTCTTT,TRBD1,TRBV7-6,many,TRBJ1-1
CASSRPTGRINYGYTF,TGTGCCAGCAGCCGCCCAACAGGGAGGATTAACTATGGCTACACCTTC,NA,TRBV6-5,many,TRBJ1-2
CASSPMRQGYTEAFF,TGTGCCAGCAGCCCGATGCGACAGGGGTACACTGAAGCTTTCTTT,TRBD1,TRBV7-9,many,TRBJ1-1
CASSTRLEKLFF,TGTGCCAGTAGTACCCGGTTGGAAAAACTGTTTTTT,NA,TRBV19,few,TRBJ1-4
CASSSRGYNEQFF,TGTGCCAGTAGTTCGCGGGGCTACAATGAGCAGTTCTTC,NA,TRBV19,once,TRBJ2-1
CASSEQGRTSEETQYF,TGTGCCAGCAGCGAACAGGGCAGGACTTCCGAAGAGACCCAGTACTTC,NA,TRBV5-6,many,TRBJ2-5
CASSLGAAGSYNEQFF,TGTGCCAGCAGCCTAGGGGCGGCCGGCTCCTACAATGAGCAGTTCTTC,NA,TRBV5-6,few,TRBJ2-1
CASSHGLNSYNEQFF,TGCGCCAGCAGCCACGGACTCAACTCCTACAATGAGCAGTTCTTC,NA,TRBV5-1,few,TRBJ2-1
CASRPPETSGYYNEQFF,TGTGCCAGCAGACCACCAGAGACTAGCGGATACTACAATGAGCAGTTCTTC,TRBD2,TRBV28,few,TRBJ2-1
CASSSGQGVNQPQHF,TGTGCCAGCAGTTCGGGACAGGGTGTGAATCAGCCCCAGCATTTT,TRBD1,TRBV2,few,TRBJ1-5
CSVGKDSNQPQHF,TGCAGCGTTGGTAAGGACAGCAATCAGCCCCAGCATTTT,NA,TRBV29-1,NA,TRBJ1-5
CASSPRAPGSYSTDTQYF,TGTGCCAGCAGCCCACGGGCGCCGGGCAGCTACAGCACAGATACGCAGTATTTT,NA,TRBV14,NA,TRBJ2-3
CSVAWTSGVQETQYF,TGCAGCGTTGCCTGGACTAGCGGGGTCCAAGAGACCCAGTACTTC,TRBD2,TRBV29-1,NA,TRBJ2-5
CASSSGLGSYNEQFF,TGTGCCAGCAGCTCTGGACTTGGTTCCTACAATGAGCAGTTCTTC,NA,TRBV11-2,many,TRBJ2-1
CDSSSRLNYGYTF,TGTGACAGCAGTTCGCGTCTTAACTATGGCTACACCTTC,NA,TRBV12-3/TRBV12-4,NA,TRBJ1-2
CASTADRVSGYTF,TGTGCCAGCACCGCGGACAGGGTCTCTGGCTACACCTTC,TRBD1,TRBV12-3/TRBV12-4,many,TRBJ1-2
CSARGTLLVTEAFF,TGCAGTGCTAGGGGGACATTGTTGGTCACTGAAGCTTTCTTT,NA,TRBV20-1,few,TRBJ1-1
CSVGDRGGEQYF,TGCAGCGTCGGGGACAGGGGCGGCGAGCAGTACTTC,TRBD1,TRBV29-1,many,TRBJ2-7
CSARTGNYNEQFF,TGCAGTGCTAGGACGGGCAACTACAATGAGCAGTTCTTC,NA,TRBV20-1,many,TRBJ2-1
CSGSEETQYF,TGCAGCGGTTCTGAAGAGACCCAGTACTTC,NA,TRBV29-1,many,TRBJ2-5
CASSLSGGTTYNEQFF,TGTGCCAGCAGCCTATCAGGGGGCACCACCTACAATGAGCAGTTCTTC,TRBD1,TRBV7-2,many,TRBJ2-1
CASRRTGSNYGYTF,TGTGCCAGCAGGCGAACAGGCTCAAACTATGGCTACACCTTC,NA,TRBV12-3/TRBV12-4,NA,TRBJ1-2
CSVERSGSETQYF,TGCAGCGTTGAACGGTCCGGGAGCGAGACCCAGTACTTC,NA,TRBV29-1,few,TRBJ2-5
CSVVYRAADTEAFF,TGCAGCGTTGTCTACAGGGCGGCGGACACTGAAGCTTTCTTT,NA,TRBV29-1,many,TRBJ1-1
CSVEDERQWMGYTF,TGCAGCGTTGAGGATGAGAGACAGTGGATGGGCTACACCTTC,NA,TRBV29-1,many,TRBJ1-2
CASSLGEAGANVLTF,TGTGCCAGCAGCTTGGGGGAAGCTGGGGCCAACGTCCTGACTTTC,NA,TRBV7-9,many,TRBJ2-6
CSALSGTRNTEAFF,TGCAGTGCACTTTCCGGGACAAGGAACACTGAAGCTTTCTTT,NA,TRBV20-1,NA,TRBJ1-1
CASSPPPTSNEQFF,TGTGCCAGCAGCCCGCCTCCGACCAGCAATGAGCAGTTCTTC,NA,TRBV7-2,many,TRBJ2-1
CASSTPAGGPAEQFF,TGTGCCAGCAGCACCCCCGCGGGAGGGCCAGCTGAGCAGTTCTTC,TRBD2,TRBV7-2,many,TRBJ2-1
CASTPAGATNEKLFF,TGCGCCAGCACCCCAGCGGGGGCAACTAATGAAAAACTGTTTTTT,NA,TRBV5-1,NA,TRBJ1-4
CASEGRVYGYTF,TGTGCCAGCGAGGGGAGAGTCTATGGCTACACCTTC,NA,TRBV25-1,many,TRBJ1-2
CAAGGPGAAYEQYF,TGTGCTGCGGGAGGGCCAGGGGCGGCTTACGAGCAGTACTTC,TRBD2,TRBV7-9,many,TRBJ2-7